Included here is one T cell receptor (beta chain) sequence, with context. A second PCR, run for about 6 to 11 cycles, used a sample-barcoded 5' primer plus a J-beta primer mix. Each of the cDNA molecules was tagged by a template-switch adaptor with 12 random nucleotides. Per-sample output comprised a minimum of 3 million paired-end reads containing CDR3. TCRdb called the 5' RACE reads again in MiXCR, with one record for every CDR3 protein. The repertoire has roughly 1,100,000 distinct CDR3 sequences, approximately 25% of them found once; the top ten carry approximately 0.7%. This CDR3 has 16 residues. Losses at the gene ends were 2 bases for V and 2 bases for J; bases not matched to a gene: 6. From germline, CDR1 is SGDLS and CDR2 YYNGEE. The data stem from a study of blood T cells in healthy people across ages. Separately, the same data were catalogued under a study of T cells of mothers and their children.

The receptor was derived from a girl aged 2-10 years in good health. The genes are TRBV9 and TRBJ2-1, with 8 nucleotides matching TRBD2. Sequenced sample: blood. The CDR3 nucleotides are TGTGCCAGCAGCGTTAACGGGAGGGGAACCTACAATGAGCAGTTCTTC. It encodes CASSVNGRGTYNEQFF.